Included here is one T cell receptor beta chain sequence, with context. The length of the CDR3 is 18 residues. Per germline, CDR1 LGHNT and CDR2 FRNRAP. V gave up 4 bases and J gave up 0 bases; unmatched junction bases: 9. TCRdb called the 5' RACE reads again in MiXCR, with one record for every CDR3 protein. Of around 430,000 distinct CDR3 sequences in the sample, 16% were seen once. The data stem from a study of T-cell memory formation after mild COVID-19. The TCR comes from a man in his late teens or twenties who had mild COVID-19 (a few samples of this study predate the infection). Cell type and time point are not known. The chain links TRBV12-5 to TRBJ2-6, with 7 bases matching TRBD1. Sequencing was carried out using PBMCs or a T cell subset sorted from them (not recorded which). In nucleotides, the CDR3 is TGTGCTAGTGGTTCAAGGACAGGCCCCGTCTCTGGGGCCAACGTCCTGACTTTC. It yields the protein CASGSRTGPVSGANVLTF.